The 5 T cell receptor beta chains listed next were all sequenced from one sample in a study of cytomegalovirus exposure and HLA in healthy donors. PCR amplification relied on 60 Vbeta primers (plus 13 Jbeta primers). This table comes from immunoSEQ multiplex PCR, and its TCRdb copy is limited to in-frame clones, with some not included. The sample comprises 100,000 to 150,000 clones, 17% of which are singletons, and approximately 2.9% rests with the top ten. The sample taken for sequencing was PBMCs. The receptor source for this set is a female donor in good health and CMV-seropositive.

A few counts support this clone. The chain couples TRBV14 to TRBJ1-2, with unresolved D. The germline V gene encodes CDR1 SGHDN and CDR2 FVKESK. The ends were cut back, 3 bases at V and 0 bases at J, with 5 bases in the middle. The CDR3 is 13 residues long. CDR3 residues: CASSQGPNYGYTF. CDR3 in DNA: TGTGCCAGCAGCCAGGGCCCTAACTATGGCTACACCTTC.

In this sample, this clone turned up a few times. The chain uses TRBV28 and TRBJ1-2; 8 bases fit TRBD1. V shed 5 bases and J 4 bases; nucleotides not matched to a gene: 9. From germline, CDR1 is MDHEN and CDR2 SYDVKM. The CDR3 runs to 15 residues. CDR3 bases: TGTGCCAGCAGTCCCCTGGACAGGGACCTCTATGGCTACACCTTC. Translation gives CASSPLDRDLYGYTF.

CDR3 nucleotide sequence: TGTGCCAGCAGCTCGGGGGTCCCAGCTAACTATGGCTACACCTTC. Translating it yields CASSSGVPANYGYTF. The V gene is TRBV5-6, the J gene TRBJ1-2, with a tentative D call TRBD1 (5 bases). V gave up 3 bases and J gave up 0 bases, with 12 bases separating them. The CDR3 covers 15 residues. From germline, CDR1 is SGHDT and CDR2 YYEEEE. Full variable domain (missing parts from reference TRBV5-6 and TRBJ1-2): DAGVTQSPTHLIKTRGQQVTLRCSPKSGHDTVSWYQQALGQGPQFIFQYYEEEERQRGNFPDRFSGHQFPNYSSELNVNALLLGDSALYLCASSSGVPANYGYTFGSGTRLTVV.

This clone was seen only a few times. The genes are TRBV30 and TRBJ2-3; TRBD1 aligns across 7 bases. CDR3 length: 14 amino acids. With V trimmed by 6 bases and J by 3 bases, 9 bases remained unmatched. CDR1 GTSNPN and CDR2 SVGIG come from the germline V gene (reference sequence). In DNA form, the CDR3 reads TGTGCCTGTGGACAGGTGGATAATACAGATACGCAGTATTTT. Its translation: CACGQVDNTDTQYF.

This clone was observed a few times. The CDR3 DNA sequence: TGTGCCAGCAGCCAAGGGACTAGCTTAGATACGCAGTATTTT. This translates into CASSQGTSLDTQYF. The chain uses TRBV4-2 and TRBJ2-3; 8 bases align to TRBD2. The junction had 2 bases not matched to a gene; V was cut back by 1 base and J by 5 bases. The CDR3 covers 14 residues. Germline CDR1 LGHNA, CDR2 YNFKEQ.